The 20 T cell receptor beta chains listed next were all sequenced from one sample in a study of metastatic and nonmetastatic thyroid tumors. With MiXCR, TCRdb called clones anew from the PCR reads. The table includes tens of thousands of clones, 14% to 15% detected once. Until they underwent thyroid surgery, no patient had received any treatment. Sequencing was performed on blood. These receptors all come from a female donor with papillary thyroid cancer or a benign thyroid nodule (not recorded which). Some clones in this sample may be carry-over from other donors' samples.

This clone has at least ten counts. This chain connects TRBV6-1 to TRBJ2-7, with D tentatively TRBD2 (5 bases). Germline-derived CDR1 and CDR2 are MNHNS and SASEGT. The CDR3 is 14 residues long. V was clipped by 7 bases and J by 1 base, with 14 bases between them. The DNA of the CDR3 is TGTGCCAGCACTCGATCAGGCGGGTCCTACGAGCAGTACTTC. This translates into CASTRSGGSYEQYF.

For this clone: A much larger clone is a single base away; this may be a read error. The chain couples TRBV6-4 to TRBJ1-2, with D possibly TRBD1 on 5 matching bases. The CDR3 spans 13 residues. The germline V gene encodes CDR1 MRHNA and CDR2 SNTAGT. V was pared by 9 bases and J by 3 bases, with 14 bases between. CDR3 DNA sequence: TGTGCCAGTGATACAGGCAGTGACTATGGCTACACCTTC. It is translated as CASDTGSDYGYTF.

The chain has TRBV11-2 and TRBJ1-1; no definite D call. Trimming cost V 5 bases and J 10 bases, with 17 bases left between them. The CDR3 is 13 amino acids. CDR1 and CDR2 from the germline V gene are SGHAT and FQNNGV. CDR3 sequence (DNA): TGTGCCAGCAGCCCCCCCACATCCCTGATAGCTTTCTTT. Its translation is CASSPPTSLIAFF.

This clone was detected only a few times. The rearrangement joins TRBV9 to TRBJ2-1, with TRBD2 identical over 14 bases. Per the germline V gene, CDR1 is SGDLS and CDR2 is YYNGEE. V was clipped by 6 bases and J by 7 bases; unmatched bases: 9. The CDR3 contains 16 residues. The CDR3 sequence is CASIARGLAGANEQFF. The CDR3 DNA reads TGTGCCAGCATCGCCCGGGGACTAGCGGGGGCAAATGAGCAGTTCTTC. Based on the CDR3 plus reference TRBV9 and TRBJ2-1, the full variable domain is DSGVTQTPKHLITATGQRVTLRCSPRSGDLSVYWYQQSLDQGLQFLIQYYNGEERAKGNILERFSAQQFPDLHSELNLSSLELGDSALYFCASIARGLAGANEQFFGPGTRLTVL.

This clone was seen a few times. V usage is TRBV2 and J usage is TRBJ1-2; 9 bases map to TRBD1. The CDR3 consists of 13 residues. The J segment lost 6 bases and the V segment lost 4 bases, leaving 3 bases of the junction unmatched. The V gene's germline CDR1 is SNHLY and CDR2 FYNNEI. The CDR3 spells CASSVDRGHGYTF. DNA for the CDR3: TGTGCCAGCAGTGTGGACAGGGGCCATGGCTACACCTTC.

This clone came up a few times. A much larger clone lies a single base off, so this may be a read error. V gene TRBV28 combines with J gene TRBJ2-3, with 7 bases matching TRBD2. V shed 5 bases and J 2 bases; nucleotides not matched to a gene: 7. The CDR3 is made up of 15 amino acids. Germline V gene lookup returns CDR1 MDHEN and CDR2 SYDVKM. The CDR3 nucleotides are TGTGCCAGCAGTCGGACTAGGACTATCACAGATACGCAGTATTTT. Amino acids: CASSRTRTITDTQYF. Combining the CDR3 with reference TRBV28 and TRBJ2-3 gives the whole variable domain DVKVTQSSRYLVKRTGEKVFLECVQDMDHENMFWYRQDPGLGLRLIYFSYDVKMKEKGDIPEGYSVSREKKERFSLILESASTNQTSMYLCASSRTRTITDTQYFGPGTRLTVL.

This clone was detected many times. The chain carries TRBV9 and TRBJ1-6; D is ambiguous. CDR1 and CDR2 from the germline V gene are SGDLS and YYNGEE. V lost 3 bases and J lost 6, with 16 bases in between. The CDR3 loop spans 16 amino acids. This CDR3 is CASSGRGGSSNSPLHF. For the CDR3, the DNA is TGTGCCAGCAGCGGGCGAGGTGGGTCGAGTAATTCACCCCTCCACTTT.

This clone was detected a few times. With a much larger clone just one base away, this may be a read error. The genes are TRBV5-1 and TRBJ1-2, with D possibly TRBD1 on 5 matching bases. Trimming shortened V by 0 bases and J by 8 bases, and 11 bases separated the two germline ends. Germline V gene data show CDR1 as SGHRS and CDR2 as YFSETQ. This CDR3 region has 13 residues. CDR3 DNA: TGCGCCAGCAGCTTGGTTCAGGGAGTAGGCTACACCTTC. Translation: CASSLVQGVGYTF.

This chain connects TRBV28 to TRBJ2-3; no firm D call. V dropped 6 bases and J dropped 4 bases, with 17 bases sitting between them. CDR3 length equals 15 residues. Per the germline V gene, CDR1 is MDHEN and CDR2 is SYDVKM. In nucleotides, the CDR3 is TGTGCCAGCAGCCACCCTGGGATAGGATCAGATACGCAGTATTTT. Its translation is CASSHPGIGSDTQYF.

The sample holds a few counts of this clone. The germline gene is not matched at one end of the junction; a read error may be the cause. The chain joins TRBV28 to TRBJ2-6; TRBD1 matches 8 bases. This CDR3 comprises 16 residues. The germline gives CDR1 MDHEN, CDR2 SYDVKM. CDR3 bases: TGTGCCAGCAGTTTATACAGGGGGTCTGGTGCCAACGCCCTGACTTTC. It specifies CASSLYRGSGANALTF.

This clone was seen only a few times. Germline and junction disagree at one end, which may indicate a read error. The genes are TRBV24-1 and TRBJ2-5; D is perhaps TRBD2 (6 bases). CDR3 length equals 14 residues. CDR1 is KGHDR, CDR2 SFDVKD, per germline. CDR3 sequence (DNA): TGCGCCACCAGTGAAACGGGAGCCCAAGAGACCCAGTACTTC. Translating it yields CATSETGAQETQYF.

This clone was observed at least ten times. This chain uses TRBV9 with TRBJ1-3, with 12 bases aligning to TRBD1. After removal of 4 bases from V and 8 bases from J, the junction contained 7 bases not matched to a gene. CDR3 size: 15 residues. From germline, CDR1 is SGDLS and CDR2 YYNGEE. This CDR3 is CASSPGDRGLYTIYF. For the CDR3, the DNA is TGTGCCAGCAGCCCGGGGGACAGGGGGCTATACACCATATATTTT.

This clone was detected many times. The CDR3 bases are TGTGCCAGCAGTGAACCGCAAGGGACCGAGTGGGTTATTAACTATGGCTACACCTTC. Protein: CASSEPQGTEWVINYGYTF. The chain links TRBV2 to TRBJ1-2; TRBD1 might be the D (5 bases). V was clipped by 2 bases and J by 1 base, with 23 bases between them. Germline V gene sequence: CDR1 SNHLY, CDR2 FYNNEI. This CDR3 is built from 19 residues.

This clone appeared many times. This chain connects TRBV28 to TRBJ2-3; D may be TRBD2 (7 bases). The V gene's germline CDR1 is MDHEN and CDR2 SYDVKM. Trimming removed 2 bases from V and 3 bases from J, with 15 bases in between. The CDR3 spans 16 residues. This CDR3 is CASSLAAGALTDTQYF. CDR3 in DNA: TGTGCCAGCAGTTTAGCGGCGGGGGCCCTTACAGATACGCAGTATTTT.

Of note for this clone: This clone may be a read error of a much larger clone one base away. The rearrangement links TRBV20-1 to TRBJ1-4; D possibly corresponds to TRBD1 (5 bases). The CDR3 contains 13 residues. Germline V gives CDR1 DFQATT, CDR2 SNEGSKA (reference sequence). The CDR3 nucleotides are TGCAGTGCTAGACGGGGGGAAGATGAAGAACTGTTTTTT. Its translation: CSARRGEDEELFF.

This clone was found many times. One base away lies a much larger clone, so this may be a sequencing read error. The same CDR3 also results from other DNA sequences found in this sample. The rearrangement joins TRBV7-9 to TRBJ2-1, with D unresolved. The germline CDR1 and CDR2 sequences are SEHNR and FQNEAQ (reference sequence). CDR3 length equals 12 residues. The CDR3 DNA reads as TGCGCCAGCAGCTTAGTAGGCAATGAGCAGTTCTTC. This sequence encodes CASSLVGNEQFF.

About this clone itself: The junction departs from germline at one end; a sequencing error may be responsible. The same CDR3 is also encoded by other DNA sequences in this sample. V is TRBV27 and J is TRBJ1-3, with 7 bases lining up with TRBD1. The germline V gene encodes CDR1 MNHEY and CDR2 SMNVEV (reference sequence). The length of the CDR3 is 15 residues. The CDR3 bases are TGTGCCAGCAGGCCGCAGGGGGTCTCTGGAAACACAATATATTTC. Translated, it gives CASRPQGVSGNTIYF.

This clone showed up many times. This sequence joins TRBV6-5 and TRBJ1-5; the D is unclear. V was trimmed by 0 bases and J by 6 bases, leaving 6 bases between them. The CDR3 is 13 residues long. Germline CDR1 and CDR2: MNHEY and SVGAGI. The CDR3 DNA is TGTGCCAGCAGTTACTCGAGGGCTCAGCCCCAGCATTTT. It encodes CASSYSRAQPQHF.

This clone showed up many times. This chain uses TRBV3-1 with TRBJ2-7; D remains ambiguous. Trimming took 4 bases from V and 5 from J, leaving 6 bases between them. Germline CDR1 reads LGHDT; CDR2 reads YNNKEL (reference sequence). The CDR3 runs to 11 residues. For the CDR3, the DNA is TGTGCCAGCAGCCGAGGTAACGAGCAGTACTTC. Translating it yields CASSRGNEQYF.

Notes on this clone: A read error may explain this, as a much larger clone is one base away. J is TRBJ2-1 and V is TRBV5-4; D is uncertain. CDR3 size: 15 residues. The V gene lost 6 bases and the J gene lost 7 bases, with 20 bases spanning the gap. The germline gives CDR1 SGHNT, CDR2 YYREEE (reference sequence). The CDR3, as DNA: TGTGCCAGCACAGTACGATACAGTAGAGTAAATGAGCAGTTCTTC. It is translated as CASTVRYSRVNEQFF. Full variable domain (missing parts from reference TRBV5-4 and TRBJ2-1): ETGVTQSPTHLIKTRGQQVTLRCSSQSGHNTVSWYQQALGQGPQFIFQYYREEENGRGNFPPRFSGLQFPNYSSELNVNALELDDSALYLCASTVRYSRVNEQFFGPGTRLTVL.